The 10 T cell receptor beta chains given below trace back to one sample, sequenced in a study of CD8 T cells in ankylosing spondylitis. TCRdb redid the calling of the 5' RACE reads with MiXCR, one entry per CDR3 protein. This table holds about 250,000 distinct CDR3 sequences, about 10% found once. Sequencing was done on a sample of blood, either unsorted or a sorted T cell fraction (not recorded which). These receptors all come from a male donor with ankylosing spondylitis or in good health (not recorded which).

This clonotype came up many times. This chain uses TRBV20-1 with TRBJ2-1; maybe TRBD1 (6 bases). This CDR3 contains 14 residues. The V gene's germline CDR1 is DFQATT and CDR2 SNEGSKA (reference sequence). Trimming left V 7 bases short and J 1 base short, with 14 bases between. DNA for the CDR3: TGCAGTGTCGCGACAGGTTCTTCCTACAATGAGCAGTTCTTC. Its protein is CSVATGSSYNEQFF.

Only a few counts were recorded for this clonotype. This chain links TRBV29-1 with TRBJ1-4; possible D gene TRBD1, 5 bases. V gave up 4 bases and J gave up 0 bases, with 18 bases separating them. The CDR3 has 17 residues. Germline CDR1 and CDR2: SQVTM and ANQGSEA. As DNA, the CDR3 is TGCAGCGTTGTCGAAAGGGGCGCTAATGCAACTAATGAAAAACTGTTTTTT. Amino acids: CSVVERGANATNEKLFF.

At least ten counts were recorded for this clonotype. The CDR3 is CASSLKYEQYF. As DNA, the CDR3 is TGTGCCAGCAGTTTGAAATACGAGCAGTACTTC. The V call is TRBV12-3 or TRBV12-4, the J call TRBJ2-7, with no clear D. The V and J ends lost 3 bases and 4 bases respectively, with 4 bases between them. The CDR3 runs to 11 residues.

This clonotype was found many times. This chain joins TRBV4-2 and TRBJ1-1, with 7 bases fitting TRBD1. V lost 2 bases to trimming and J lost 7 bases; unmatched junction nucleotides: 7. CDR3 size: 14 residues. Germline V gene lookup returns CDR1 LGHNA and CDR2 YNFKEQ. The CDR3 loop is CASSQLGQADEAFF. The CDR3, as DNA: TGTGCCAGCAGCCAACTAGGACAGGCCGATGAAGCTTTCTTT.

There are many counts of this clonotype. The DNA of the CDR3 is TGTGCCATCACCTTGGACTGGGGTAACTATGGCTACACCTTC. Protein sequence: CAITLDWGNYGYTF. The V gene is TRBV10-3, the J gene TRBJ1-2; D unclear. The CDR3 totals 14 residues. The V and J ends lost 7 bases and 1 base respectively, with 13 bases between them. Germline values: CDR1 ENHRY, CDR2 SYGVKD.

This clonotype came up many times. The chain uses TRBV25-1 and TRBJ2-7; 9 bases match TRBD1. This CDR3 has 14 residues. V lost 4 bases to trimming and J lost 5 bases; unmatched junction nucleotides: 6. The germline gives CDR1 MGHDK, CDR2 SYGVNS. Here the CDR3 DNA reads TGTGCCAGCAGTGTTCAGGACAGGGGCCACGAGCAGTACTTC. It yields the protein CASSVQDRGHEQYF.

The V and J genes are TRBV5-1 and TRBJ2-2; 8 bases align to TRBD1. This CDR3 comprises 16 residues. Germline CDR1 reads SGHRS; CDR2 reads YFSETQ. The trim removed 0 bases at V and 6 bases at J, leaving 7 bases unmatched. In nucleotides, the CDR3 is TGCGCCAGCAGCTTGGCCAGACAGGGGATTCCCGGGGAGCTGTTTTTT. The encoded protein is CASSLARQGIPGELFF.

In this sample, this clonotype turned up many times. V is TRBV12-3 or TRBV12-4 and J is TRBJ2-1; the D gene is possibly TRBD1 (5 bases). Trimming cost V 2 bases and J 5 bases, with 7 bases left between them. This CDR3 is 13 amino acids long. CDR3 nucleotides: TGTGCCAGCAGTTTACCAGGGAACAATGAGCAGTTCTTC. It translates to CASSLPGNNEQFF.

This clonotype was observed many times. V is TRBV20-1 and J is TRBJ2-7; 14 bases fit TRBD2. The CDR3 has 15 residues. Germline V gene lookup returns CDR1 DFQATT and CDR2 SNEGSKA (reference sequence). J lost 3 bases, V lost 6 bases, and 7 bases had no gene match. The CDR3 is CSALFGTSGSYEQYF. DNA for the CDR3: TGCAGTGCGCTCTTCGGGACTAGCGGGAGCTACGAGCAGTACTTC.

A word on this clonotype: This may come from a read error, since a much larger clone is one base off. The chain is built from TRBV29-1 and TRBJ2-7, with 8 bases that match TRBD1. The germline gives CDR1 SQVTM, CDR2 ANQGSEA. Trimming cost V 7 bases and J 5 bases; bases outside gene matches: 4. The CDR3 length is 11 residues. The CDR3 is CSGATGDEQYF. The CDR3 nucleotides are TGCAGCGGCGCGACAGGGGACGAGCAGTACTTC.